The 19 T cell receptor beta chains below all came from one sample that was sequenced in a study of blood T cell repertoires in COVID-19. TCRdb keeps only in-frame clones here, not all; method: immunoSEQ multiplex PCR. The data show 150,000 to 200,000 clones, approximately 86% seen once. Sequenced: peripheral blood. These receptors came from a woman of 80 years or more in a cohort sampled during active or convalescent COVID-19.

The gene calls are TRBV6-5 and TRBJ1-2, with a tentative D call TRBD1 (5 bases). Germline V CDR1 and CDR2: MNHEY, SVGAGI. V gave up 6 bases and J gave up 1 base, with 15 bases separating them. The CDR3 has 15 amino acids. The CDR3 is CASSGGGANNYGYTF. The CDR3 bases are TGTGCCAGCAGCGGCGGGGGAGCCAATAACTATGGCTACACCTTC.

The chain recombines TRBV5-1 with TRBJ2-3, with D hard to call. This CDR3 comprises 15 residues. CDR1 and CDR2 from the germline V gene are SGHRS and YFSETQ. With 0 bases removed from V and 2 bases from J, the gap between germline ends came to 10 bases. CDR3 residues: CASSLEEYYTDTQYF. Here the CDR3 DNA reads TGCGCCAGCAGCTTGGAGGAGTATTACACAGATACGCAGTATTTT.

This chain links TRBV11-2 with TRBJ2-3, with no clear D. The V gene lost 1 base and the J gene lost 0 bases, with 11 bases spanning the gap. The V gene's germline CDR1 is SGHAT and CDR2 FQNNGV. The CDR3 runs to 16 residues. The CDR3 region has the DNA TGTGCCAGCAGCTTAGTACGCGGTTCTAGCACAGATACGCAGTATTTT. As protein: CASSLVRGSSTDTQYF.

This chain uses TRBV15 with TRBJ2-7; D perhaps matches TRBD1 (6 bases). The CDR3 is made up of 14 amino acids. Trimming left V 0 bases short and J 4 bases short, with 10 bases between. CDR1 and CDR2 (germline): LNHNV, YYDKDF (reference sequence). For the CDR3, the DNA is TGTGCCACCAGCAGAGATCTGCAGGGGTACGAGCAGTACTTC. Translation gives CATSRDLQGYEQYF.

This rearrangement joins TRBV5-5 to TRBJ1-5; weak D call: TRBD1 (6 bases). The CDR3 is made up of 15 amino acids. V dropped 3 bases and J dropped 7 bases, with 17 bases sitting between them. The V gene's germline CDR1 is SGHKS and CDR2 YYEKEE (reference sequence). In DNA, the CDR3 is TGTGCCAGCAGCTGGGAACAGGGTGATGGGCAGCCCCAGCATTTT. Its translation is CASSWEQGDGQPQHF.

This chain joins TRBV5-1 and TRBJ2-1, with 11 bases matching TRBD2. The CDR3 runs 17 residues. Germline V gene data show CDR1 as SGHRS and CDR2 as YFSETQ. V was pared by 4 bases and J by 2 bases, with 8 bases of the junction left unmatched. The CDR3 loop reads CASSISSGRTAYNEQFF. The CDR3 DNA reads TGCGCCAGCAGCATCTCTAGCGGGAGGACTGCCTACAATGAGCAGTTCTTC.

The CDR3 sequence is CAISGGGMLTDTQYF. The CDR3 region has the DNA TGTGCCATCAGTGGGGGCGGGATGTTGACAGATACGCAGTATTTT. J is TRBJ2-3 and V is TRBV10-3, with a possible D match to TRBD2 (6 bases). V shed 4 bases and J shed 3 bases, with 14 bases lying between them. The V gene's germline CDR1 is ENHRY and CDR2 SYGVKD. The CDR3 is 15 amino acids.

The chain is built from TRBV10-2 and TRBJ1-2, with TRBD1 matching over 7 bases. V trimming: 5 bases; J trimming: 5 bases; junction bases outside the gene matches: 8. This CDR3 contains 14 residues. Germline V gene sequence: CDR1 WSHSY, CDR2 SAAADI. The CDR3 region has the DNA TGCGCCAGCAGTACAACCGGGACAGCTTATGGCTACACCTTC. It is translated as CASSTTGTAYGYTF.

The rearrangement uses TRBV30 and TRBJ1-1, with 11 bases that match TRBD1. Germline lookup yields CDR1 GTSNPN and CDR2 SVGIG (reference sequence). With 4 bases clipped from V and 5 bases from J, the junction kept 3 bases outside the gene matches. This CDR3 has 13 residues. The CDR3 loop reads CAWMGTGGTEAFF. CDR3 nucleotides: TGTGCCTGGATGGGGACAGGGGGGACTGAAGCTTTCTTT.

V and J are TRBV15 and TRBJ1-3; unclear D gene. From germline, CDR1 is LNHNV and CDR2 YYDKDF (reference sequence). The CDR3 sequence is 15 residues long. V shed 0 bases and J shed 0 bases, with 6 bases lying between them. The CDR3 here is CATSRDRVSGNTIYF. CDR3 coding DNA: TGTGCCACCAGCAGAGATCGGGTCTCTGGAAACACCATATATTTT.

CDR3 region: CASSVGTSVLADTQYF. The CDR3 coding sequence is TGTGCCAGCAGCGTGGGGACTAGTGTTTTGGCAGATACGCAGTATTTT. This chain uses TRBV7-2 with TRBJ2-3, with 8 bases lining up with TRBD2. Germline trimming cut 5 bases from V and 4 bases from J; bases unmatched to any gene: 11. The CDR3 is 16 amino acids. CDR1 SGHTA and CDR2 FQGNSA come from the germline V gene. Based on the CDR3 plus reference TRBV7-2 and TRBJ2-3, the full variable domain is GAGVSQSPSNKVTEKGKDVELRCDPISGHTALYWYRQSLGQGLEFLIYFQGNSAPDKSGLPSDRFSAERTGGSVSTLTIQRTQQEDSAVYLCASSVGTSVLADTQYFGPGTRLTVL.

The chain is built from TRBV7-6 and TRBJ2-3; 8 positions agree with TRBD1. V lost 5 bases to trimming and J lost 6 bases; unmatched junction nucleotides: 10. Germline V gives CDR1 SGHVS, CDR2 FNYEAQ. The CDR3 has 15 residues. CDR3 sequence: CASSVGPGGGDTQYF. In nucleotides, the CDR3 is TGTGCCAGCAGCGTAGGGCCAGGGGGCGGGGATACGCAGTATTTT. The variable domain in full, completed from reference TRBV7-6 and TRBJ2-3, reads GAGVSQSPRYKVTKRGQDVALRCDPISGHVSLYWYRQALGQGPEFLTYFNYEAQQDKSGLPNDRFSAERPEGSISTLTIQRTEQRDSAMYRCASSVGPGGGDTQYFGPGTRLTVL.

This clone was picked up one time. The chain couples TRBV6-4 to TRBJ1-2, with 8 bases fitting TRBD1. Losses at the gene ends were 2 bases for V and 4 bases for J; bases not matched to a gene: 6. CDR1 and CDR2 from the germline V gene are MRHNA and SNTAGT. CDR3 length: 15 residues. The chain's CDR3 is CASSDVNTGGYGYTF. In DNA, the CDR3 is TGTGCCAGCAGTGACGTTAATACAGGGGGCTATGGCTACACCTTC.

This chain connects TRBV4-3 to TRBJ1-4; no firm D call. The CDR3 has 11 amino acids. Trimming cost V 1 base and J 12 bases, with 6 bases left between them. Germline-derived CDR1 and CDR2 are LGHNA and YSLEER. CDR3 DNA: TGCGCCAGCAGCCAAGGGCGGGAACTGTTTTTT. This codes for CASSQGRELFF.

The V gene is TRBV7-9, the J gene TRBJ1-1; 7 bases align to TRBD1. J gave up 6 bases and V 3 bases, and 16 bases lay outside the gene matches. The CDR3 extends over 17 amino acids. Germline lookup yields CDR1 SEHNR and CDR2 FQNEAQ (reference sequence). This chain's CDR3 is CASSFPSGTEFLAEAFF. CDR3 DNA sequence: TGTGCCAGCAGCTTTCCATCCGGGACAGAGTTTTTGGCTGAAGCTTTCTTT.

The chain recombines TRBV5-6 with TRBJ2-1; TRBD2 matches at 11 bases. This CDR3 is 15 amino acids long. With V trimmed by 2 bases and J by 5 bases, 3 bases remained unmatched. Germline V CDR1 and CDR2: SGHDT, YYEEEE. CDR3 nucleotide sequence: TGTGCCAGCAGCTTTACGACTAGCGGGAACAATGAGCAGTTCTTC. As protein: CASSFTTSGNNEQFF. The variable domain in full, with the rest retrieved from reference TRBV5-6 and TRBJ2-1, is DAGVTQSPTHLIKTRGQQVTLRCSPKSGHDTVSWYQQALGQGPQFIFQYYEEEERQRGNFPDRFSGHQFPNYSSELNVNALLLGDSALYLCASSFTTSGNNEQFFGPGTRLTVL.

This clone was detected once. This chain uses TRBV27 with TRBJ1-2; D unresolved. The V end was cut by 9 bases, the J end by 6 bases, with 14 bases between. CDR1 and CDR2 from the germline V gene are MNHEY and SMNVEV (reference sequence). There are 12 residues in the CDR3. In nucleotides, the CDR3 is TGTGCCAGAATTCTGCAGAGGGATGGCTACACCTTC. Protein product: CARILQRDGYTF.

This clone was observed a few times. The chain uses TRBV28 and TRBJ2-7; 9 nucleotides align to TRBD1. This CDR3 has 16 amino acids. The germline CDR1 and CDR2 sequences are MDHEN and SYDVKM. The V gene end was trimmed by 6 bases and the J gene end by 5 bases; junction bases not matched to a gene: 14. The CDR3 spells CASSPGQGWSNDEQYF. CDR3 coding DNA: TGTGCCAGCAGCCCTGGACAGGGGTGGTCCAACGACGAGCAGTACTTC.

This sequence joins TRBV10-1 and TRBJ1-2; D possibly corresponds to TRBD1 (5 bases). CDR1 and CDR2 from the germline V gene are WNHNN and SYGVQD (reference sequence). V lost 5 bases to trimming and J lost 0 bases, with 10 bases between them. The CDR3 contains 14 residues. CDR3: CASSPGGTNYGYTF. DNA of the CDR3: TGCGCCAGCAGTCCCGGGGGTACTAACTATGGCTACACCTTC.